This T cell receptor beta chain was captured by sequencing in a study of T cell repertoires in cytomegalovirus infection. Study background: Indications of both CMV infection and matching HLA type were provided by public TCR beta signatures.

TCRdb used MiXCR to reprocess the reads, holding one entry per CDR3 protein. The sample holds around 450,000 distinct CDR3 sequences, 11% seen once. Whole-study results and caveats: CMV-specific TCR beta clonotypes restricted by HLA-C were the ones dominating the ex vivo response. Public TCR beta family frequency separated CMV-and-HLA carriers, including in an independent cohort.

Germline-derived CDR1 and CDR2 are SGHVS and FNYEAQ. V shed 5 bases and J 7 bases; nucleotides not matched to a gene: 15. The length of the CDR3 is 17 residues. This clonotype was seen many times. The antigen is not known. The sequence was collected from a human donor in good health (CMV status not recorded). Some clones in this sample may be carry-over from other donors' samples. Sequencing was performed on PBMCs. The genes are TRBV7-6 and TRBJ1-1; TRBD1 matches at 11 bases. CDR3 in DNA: TGTGCCAGCAGCCCGCAGGGTGCTGGGACAGGGGGAAGTGAAGCTTTCTTT. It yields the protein CASSPQGAGTGGSEAFF.